The rows below give T cell receptor beta chains drawn from one sample of a study of Graves' ophthalmopathy and Graves' hyperthyroidism. In TCRdb, the multiplex PCR reads were re-called with MiXCR into one record per CDR3 protein. The sample contains about 39,000 distinct CDR3 sequences, about 50% of which appear only once. Sequenced sample: peripheral blood. Every receptor here comes from an adult woman with stable Graves' hyperthyroidism. Each CDR3 is given with its conserved first and last residue. A D gene is named only where the DNA matches it firmly. Part of the rows lack a size; the others show once, few, many or a class for expanded clones.

TRBV24-1	TRBJ1-5	14	.	.	TGTGCCAGCGCAGACACAGGGTACAATCAGCCCCAGCATTTT	CASADTGYNQPQHF
TRBV7-9	TRBJ1-2	13	few	.	TGTGCCAGCTCCCCCGGGCAGAACTATGGCTACACCTTC	CASSPGQNYGYTF
TRBV7-9	TRBJ2-3	15	many	.	TGTGCCAGCAGCTTAGTCGCCGATCCCGGTGATACGCAGTATTTT	CASSLVADPGDTQYF
TRBV25-1	TRBJ2-3	17	.	.	TGTGCCAGCAGTGTCGGACAGGGAGGCGGGAGCGGAGATACGCAGTATTTT	CASSVGQGGGSGDTQYF
TRBV11-3	TRBJ1-5	13	many	.	TGTGCCAGCAGCTTGGGAGTAAATCAGCCCCAGCATTTT	CASSLGVNQPQHF
TRBV20-1	TRBJ2-7	13	.	TRBD2	TGCAGTGCTAGACGGCTAGCGGTCTACGAGCAGTACTTC	CSARRLAVYEQYF
TRBV9	TRBJ1-6	13	.	.	TGTGCCATCAGTGAGGGGGGGAATCAGCCCCTCCACTTT	CAISEGGNQPLHF
TRBV10-3	TRBJ1-5	13	.	.	TGTGCCATCAGACCTGAGATGGGACAGCCCCAGCATTTT	CAIRPEMGQPQHF
TRBV10-3	TRBJ1-4	16	.	TRBD1	TGTGCCATCAGGCCGGGACAGGGGGCCGGAAATGAAAAACTGTTTTTT	CAIRPGQGAGNEKLFF
TRBV20-1	TRBJ1-4	13	.	.	TGCAGTGCTAGAGAGGGATTGTACGAAAAACTGTTTTTT	CSAREGLYEKLFF
TRBV19	TRBJ1-6	15	many	.	TGTGCCAGTAGTATTGGGCCGGGGCGTAATTCACCCCTCCACTTT	CASSIGPGRNSPLHF
TRBV7-9	TRBJ2-3	15	many	.	TGTGCCAGCAGCTTCCGGGACGGGGATTGGGATACGCAGTATTTT	CASSFRDGDWDTQYF
TRBV29-1	TRBJ2-7	11	few	TRBD2	TGCAGCGTTGTAGCGGGAGTTCAGCAGTACTTC	CSVVAGVQQYF
TRBV20-1	TRBJ1-4	15	.	.	TGCAGTGCTTTTGTCGGGGGGACGGCTAATGAAAAACTGTTTTTT	CSAFVGGTANEKLFF
TRBV12-3/TRBV12-4	TRBJ2-2	14	many	.	TGTGCCAGCAGTCCTACAAGCGACACCGGGGAGCTGTTTTTT	CASSPTSDTGELFF
TRBV7-8	TRBJ1-5	14	.	.	TGTGCCAGCAGCTTAGCTGGGGGAGTTGAGACCCAGCATTTT	CASSLAGGVETQHF
TRBV7-8	TRBJ1-2	13	.	.	TGTGCCAGCAGCGTCGGAGGGTTGGATGGCTACACCTTC	CASSVGGLDGYTF
TRBV20-1	TRBJ2-5	13	once	TRBD2	TGCAGTGCTACTACTAGCGGGACCGAGACCCAGTACTTC	CSATTSGTETQYF
TRBV29-1	TRBJ2-5	15	.	TRBD2	TGCAGCGTCCGGACTAGCGGGAGGGCCGTAGAGACCCAGTACTTC	CSVRTSGRAVETQYF
TRBV20-1	TRBJ1-4	13	many	.	TGCAGTGCTATCACCGGGGAGGATGAAAAACTGTTTTTT	CSAITGEDEKLFF
TRBV20-1	TRBJ1-1	14	.	TRBD1	TGCAGTGCTAGAGGGACAGGGTGTGGTACTGTAGCTTTCTTT	CSARGTGCGTVAFF
TRBV3-1	TRBJ1-3	17	many	.	TGTGCCAGCAGCCAAGATCGTTTTGACAGCCGGTCGAACACCATATATTTT	CASSQDRFDSRSNTIYF
TRBV20-1	TRBJ2-3	11	many	.	TGCAGTGGAGGGTTTCAGGATACGCAGTATTTT	CSGGFQDTQYF
TRBV2	TRBJ2-6	14	.	.	TGTGCCAGCACTACTCTCTCTGGGGCCAACGTCCTGACTTTC	CASTTLSGANVLTF
TRBV5-4	TRBJ1-2	15	.	TRBD1	TGTGCCAGCAGCTTGGAGGCAGGGGGCGCGGCAGGCTACACCTTC	CASSLEAGGAAGYTF
TRBV5-1	TRBJ2-7	14	once	.	TGCGCCAGCAGCTTGATCGGGGGAAGCTGCGAGCAGTACTTT	CASSLIGGSCEQYF
TRBV9	TRBJ2-7	14	.	.	TGTGCCAGCAGCGGCCCGGGGGACTTGTACGAGCAGTACTTC	CASSGPGDLYEQYF
TRBV11-3	TRBJ2-3	14	.	TRBD2	TGTGCCAGCAGCCATCGGGAGGCCCTCGATACGCAGTATTTT	CASSHREALDTQYF
TRBV16	TRBJ1-5	15	many	TRBD1	TGTGCCAGCAGCCTCTTGGGAGGGGGCTATCAGCCCCAGCATTTT	CASSLLGGGYQPQHF